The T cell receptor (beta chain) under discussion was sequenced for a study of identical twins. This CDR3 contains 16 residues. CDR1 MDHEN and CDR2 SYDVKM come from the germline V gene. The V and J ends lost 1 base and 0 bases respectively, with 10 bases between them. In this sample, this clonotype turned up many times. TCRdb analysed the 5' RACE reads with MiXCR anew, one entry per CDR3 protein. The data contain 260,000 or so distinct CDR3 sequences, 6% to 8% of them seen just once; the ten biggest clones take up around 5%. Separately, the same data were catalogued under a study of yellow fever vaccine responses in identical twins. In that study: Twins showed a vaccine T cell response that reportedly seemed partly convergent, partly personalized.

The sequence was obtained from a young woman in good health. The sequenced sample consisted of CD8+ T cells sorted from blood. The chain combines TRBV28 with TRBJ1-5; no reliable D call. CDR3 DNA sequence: TGTGCCAGCAGTTTATTCGGCGGCTATAGCAATCAGCCCCAGCATTTT. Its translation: CASSLFGGYSNQPQHF.